This T cell receptor (beta chain) originates from a study of blood T cell repertoires in COVID-19. As for the study in general: Italy, Spain and the United States were the sources of the convalescent and acute COVID-19 samples. In each case, the material was cDNA or gDNA derived from T cells, B-cell-depleted T cells, or PBMCs.

The table came from immunoSEQ multiplex PCR; TCRdb's copy has only in-frame clones and leaves some out. The sample shows roughly 180,000 clones, more than 85% of them seen only once. The CDR3 spans 11 residues. Germline CDR1 DFQATT, CDR2 SNEGSKA (reference sequence). Trimming shortened V by 5 bases and J by 9 bases, and 11 bases separated the two germline ends. The receptor's source is a man in his sixties or seventies with active or convalescent COVID-19. The V call is TRBV20-1, the J call TRBJ2-4; tentatively, D is TRBD2 (6 bases). Sequencing was carried out using peripheral blood. As DNA, the CDR3 is TGCAGTGCTGGACCCGGGGGCATTCAGTACTTC. Protein: CSAGPGGIQYF.